Presented here are 9 T cell receptor beta chains from one specimen sequenced in a study of blood T cells in healthy people across ages. A J-beta primer mix and a sample-barcoded 5' primer were used in a second PCR of about 7 to 12 cycles. Each CDR3 protein is one row after TCRdb ran MiXCR on the 5' RACE reads. The table lists 2 million or so distinct CDR3 sequences, about 49% of them singletons. Sequenced sample: blood. The receptors shown here come from a middle-aged woman in good health.

The rearrangement links TRBV28 to TRBJ1-2, with D perhaps matching TRBD1 (5 bases). Trimming left V 4 bases short and J 5 bases short, with 17 bases between. The CDR3 has 15 residues. From germline, CDR1 is MDHEN and CDR2 SYDVKM. CDR3 DNA: TGTGCCAGCAGTTCGGGCCGGGGGGGGAGTTATGGCTACACCTTC. Encoded protein: CASSSGRGGSYGYTF.

This chain connects TRBV6-5 to TRBJ2-1, with 10 bases that match TRBD2. From germline, CDR1 is MNHEY and CDR2 SVGAGI. The length of the CDR3 is 13 residues. After removal of 0 bases from V and 13 bases from J, the junction contained 3 bases not matched to a gene. CDR3 DNA: TGTGCCAGCAGTTACTCCCTAGCGGGGGCCCAGTTCTTC. Protein sequence: CASSYSLAGAQFF.

This clonotype was picked up a small number of times. This chain connects TRBV12-3 or TRBV12-4 to TRBJ2-3; D is perhaps TRBD2 (6 bases). The V end was cut by 4 bases, the J end by 0 bases, with 11 bases between. This CDR3 contains 15 residues. As DNA, the CDR3 is TGTGCCAGCAGTTCCGGACGGGAGAGCACAGATACGCAGTATTTT. Translation: CASSSGRESTDTQYF.

The table lists this clonotype with a few counts. CDR3 amino acids: CASSGLGGRRNQPQHF. As DNA, the CDR3 is TGTGCCAGCAGCGGATTGGGGGGGCGCAGGAATCAGCCCCAGCATTTT. The rearrangement joins TRBV7-2 to TRBJ1-5; D may be TRBD1 (6 bases). Germline V lookup: CDR1 SGHTA, CDR2 FQGNSA. Trimming removed 5 bases at V and 4 bases at J, with 18 bases between. The CDR3 length is 16 residues.

The V call is TRBV9, the J call TRBJ2-3, with 9 bases fitting TRBD2. The junction had 8 bases not matched to a gene; V was cut back by 4 bases and J by 2 bases. The CDR3 runs 16 residues. CDR1 is SGDLS and CDR2 is YYNGEE in the germline V gene. CDR3 sequence (DNA): TGTGCCAGCAGCAGTGAAGCGGGGGGCTCCACAGATACGCAGTATTTT. The encoded protein is CASSSEAGGSTDTQYF.

This sequence joins TRBV28 and TRBJ2-1, with 13 bases lining up with TRBD2. The CDR3 spans 15 residues. The germline gives CDR1 MDHEN, CDR2 SYDVKM. V shed 7 bases, J shed 5 bases, and the junction held 5 bases outside the gene matches. The CDR3 region is CASNLGTSGNNEQFF. Here the CDR3 DNA reads TGTGCCAGCAACCTCGGGACTAGCGGGAACAATGAGCAGTTCTTC.

The rearrangement uses TRBV20-1 and TRBJ2-7, with 7 bases aligning to TRBD1. The CDR3 runs to 13 residues. The V segment lost 3 bases and the J segment 4 bases; nucleotides outside the gene matches: 6. Germline V gene lookup returns CDR1 DFQATT and CDR2 SNEGSKA (reference sequence). CDR3 region: CSARKQGSYEQYF. Written as DNA, the CDR3 is TGCAGTGCTAGGAAACAGGGGTCGTACGAGCAGTACTTC.

This chain connects TRBV5-1 to TRBJ2-1; 12 positions match TRBD2. This CDR3 comprises 14 residues. After removal of 2 bases from V and 10 bases from J, the junction contained 4 bases not matched to a gene. The germline V gene encodes CDR1 SGHRS and CDR2 YFSETQ. DNA of the CDR3: TGCGCCAGCAGCTTACCCGGACTAGCGGGGGAGCAGTTCTTC. Encoded protein: CASSLPGLAGEQFF. The entire variable domain, with the rest obtained from reference TRBV5-1 and TRBJ2-1, is as follows: KAGVTQTPRYLIKTRGQQVTLSCSPISGHRSVSWYQQTPGQGLQFLFEYFSETQRNKGNFPGRFSGRQFSNSRSEMNVSTLELGDSALYLCASSLPGLAGEQFFGPGTRLTVL.

This clonotype occurred a few times. The rearrangement joins TRBV2 to TRBJ2-5, with 9 bases identical to TRBD1. The CDR3 is made up of 15 amino acids. The germline V gene has CDR1 SNHLY and CDR2 FYNNEI. V gave up 3 bases and J gave up 5 bases; unmatched junction bases: 7. DNA for the CDR3: TGTGCCAGCAGTGAGCGGGACAGGGTGTGGGAGACCCAGTACTTC. It is translated as CASSERDRVWETQYF.